This entry is about one TCR beta chain. The antigen is unknown. The data were obtained in a study of cytomegalovirus exposure and HLA in healthy donors. Overall study context: Across 350 to 400 genotyped donors, over 70% landed in the Caucasian-associated ancestry cluster. Points from the study as a whole: Earlier analysis found most TCR beta V segments productive about 90% or about 30% of the time.

The CDR3 is 15 residues long. The PCR had 60 Vbeta and 13 Jbeta primers. In the authors' methods: An analysis performed later counted 60 million to 90 million unique TCR beta chains (around 10 million of them shared). Using immunoSEQ multiplex PCR, the repertoire was profiled, and TCRdb retains in-frame clones only, with some absent. V and J calls and clone size are those listed in that table; D and trimming were worked out from the DNA. The sample has about 150,000 clones; approximately 80% are singletons. The TCR sequence derives from a male donor in good health and CMV-seronegative. The chain has TRBV1 and TRBJ2-6; the table names TRBD2, a call not compared with the DNA. TRBV1 is recorded as a pseudogene. The sequenced sample consisted of PBMCs. The CDR3 spells CTSSQDYSGANVLTF. As DNA, the CDR3 is TGCACCAGCAGCCAAGACTACTCTGGGGCCAACGTCCTGACTTTC.